The 29 T cell receptor beta chains listed next were all sequenced from one sample in a study of CD8 T cells in Susac syndrome. RNA totalling roughly 0.45 to 1 ug underwent reverse transcription with random hexamers. TCRdb itself ran the immunoSEQ multiplex PCR reads through MiXCR, one entry per CDR3 protein. Here the sample spans hundreds of thousands of distinct CDR3 sequences, 96% being singletons. The sequenced sample was CD4+ T cells from PBMCs. The receptors shown here come from a human donor with Susac syndrome.

This chain connects TRBV6-6 to TRBJ2-7; 8 positions match TRBD1. Trimming at V came to 7 bases and at J to 5 bases, leaving 10 bases not matched to a gene. The CDR3 is 14 amino acids. CDR1 MNHNY and CDR2 SVGAGI come from the germline V gene (reference sequence). The CDR3 reads CASTTGTGAHEQYF. CDR3 nucleotides: TGTGCCAGCACCACCGGGACAGGCGCCCACGAGCAGTACTTC.

The J gene is TRBJ2-5, the V gene TRBV29-1, with D maybe TRBD2 (6 bases). This CDR3 has 12 residues. V lost 4 bases and J lost 1, with 7 bases in between. Germline V CDR1 and CDR2: SQVTM, ANQGSEA. CDR3 sequence reads: CSVGTTQETQYF. DNA for the CDR3: TGCAGCGTTGGGACTACCCAAGAGACCCAGTACTTC.

The chain uses TRBV12-3 or TRBV12-4 and TRBJ2-6, with 7 bases aligning to TRBD1. V shed 7 bases, J shed 0 bases, and the junction held 9 bases outside the gene matches. CDR3 length: 17 residues. The CDR3 region is CASNRDRIRSGANVLTF. The CDR3 nucleotides read TGTGCCAGCAACAGGGACAGAATACGCTCTGGGGCCAACGTCCTGACTTTC.

This clonotype is a singleton in its sample. This chain joins TRBV11-2 and TRBJ2-3, with D possibly TRBD2 on 6 matching bases. Germline V gene data show CDR1 as SGHAT and CDR2 as FQNNGV. V was pared by 4 bases and J by 1 base, with 9 bases between. The CDR3 covers 14 residues. The CDR3 region has the DNA TGTGCCAGCAGCTGGGCGGGGCGCACAGATACGCAGTATTTT. Its translation is CASSWAGRTDTQYF.

V is TRBV29-1 and J is TRBJ1-5; 7 nucleotides match TRBD1. CDR3 length equals 13 residues. Trimming cost V 7 bases and J 3 bases; bases outside gene matches: 6. CDR1 is SQVTM and CDR2 is ANQGSEA in the germline V gene. The CDR3 coding sequence is TGCAGCGCCCAGGGACAGCCCAATCAGCCCCAGCATTTT. Protein: CSAQGQPNQPQHF.

This clonotype was seen just once. This chain uses TRBV9 with TRBJ2-1; 13 bases align to TRBD2. The CDR3 sequence is 16 residues long. Germline values: CDR1 SGDLS, CDR2 YYNGEE. Losses at the gene ends were 4 bases for V and 10 bases for J; bases not matched to a gene: 11. The CDR3, as DNA: TGTGCCAGCAGCCCCTCCACTAGCGGGAGGGCAGGGGAGCAGTTCTTC. Its translation: CASSPSTSGRAGEQFF.

V gene TRBV12-3 or TRBV12-4 combines with J gene TRBJ1-1, with no clear D. V was shortened by 7 bases and J by 4 bases, with 7 bases between the two germline ends. The CDR3 is 11 amino acids. The CDR3 protein is CASTRGTEAFF. The CDR3, as DNA: TGTGCCAGCACCCGGGGCACTGAAGCTTTCTTT.

The chain employs TRBV20-1 and TRBJ2-2, with TRBD2 matching 10 bases. J gave up 5 bases and V 1 base, and 1 base lay outside the gene matches. The CDR3 has 14 amino acids. CDR1 and CDR2 (germline): DFQATT, SNEGSKA (reference sequence). CDR3 DNA sequence: TGCAGTGCTAGAGCTAGCGGGAGAACCGGGGAGCTGTTTTTT. It codes for CSARASGRTGELFF.

The CDR3 nucleotides are TGTGCCTGGAGTGTACCACCAATGACGACTGAAGCTTTCTTT. Protein sequence: CAWSVPPMTTEAFF. This chain connects TRBV30 to TRBJ1-1; D is uncertain. Trimming took off 0 bases at V and 5 bases at J, with 13 bases between the two ends. Germline V lookup: CDR1 GTSNPN, CDR2 SVGIG (reference sequence). The CDR3 is 14 amino acids.

The chain has TRBV20-1 and TRBJ2-5; 7 bases are shared with TRBD2. Germline CDR1 and CDR2: DFQATT and SNEGSKA (reference sequence). The trim removed 5 bases at V and 1 base at J, leaving 4 bases unmatched. The CDR3 covers 13 residues. The CDR3 bases are TGCAGTGCTCTGGCTAGCGGCCAAGAGACCCAGTACTTC. Protein: CSALASGQETQYF.

V usage is TRBV20-1 and J usage is TRBJ1-5; maybe TRBD1 (6 bases). CDR1 and CDR2 from the germline V gene are DFQATT and SNEGSKA (reference sequence). This CDR3 region has 14 residues. The V gene lost 3 bases and the J gene lost 1 base, with 10 bases spanning the gap. The CDR3 nucleotides are TGCAGTGCTAGGAGGGGGGCCAGCAATCAGCCCCAGCATTTT. This translates into CSARRGASNQPQHF.

The chain uses TRBV20-1 and TRBJ2-3; D not certain. Germline lookup yields CDR1 DFQATT and CDR2 SNEGSKA (reference sequence). Between the trimmed V and J ends, which lost 4 bases and 4 bases, there was a span of 6 bases. There are 11 residues in the CDR3. CDR3 sequence reads: CSAIGADTQYF. As DNA, the CDR3 is TGCAGTGCTATCGGTGCAGATACGCAGTATTTT.

The chain carries TRBV15 and TRBJ2-1, with a possible D match to TRBD1 (6 bases). The V and J ends lost 2 bases and 7 bases respectively, with 9 bases between them. CDR1 is LNHNV, CDR2 YYDKDF, per germline (reference sequence). The CDR3 spans 13 residues. CDR3 nucleotides: TGTGCCACCAGCAGATTACAGGGAAATGAGCAGTTCTTC. This sequence encodes CATSRLQGNEQFF.

This clonotype appeared a single time. The chain has TRBV18 and TRBJ2-3, with 11 bases fitting TRBD2. This CDR3 region has 16 residues. Germline loops: CDR1 KGHSH, CDR2 LQKENI. After removal of 6 bases from V and 5 bases from J, the junction contained 10 bases not matched to a gene. CDR3 nucleotide sequence: TGTGCCAGCTCCCCGGGACTAGCGGCCTCGGGAGATACGCAGTATTTT. Translated: CASSPGLAASGDTQYF.

The chain couples TRBV7-9 to TRBJ1-2; TRBD1 might be the D (5 bases). The CDR3 runs 16 residues. The germline V and J ends were trimmed by 3 bases and 0 bases, with 14 bases remaining between them. CDR1 is SEHNR, CDR2 FQNEAQ, per germline (reference sequence). The CDR3 DNA reads TGTGCCAGCAGCTTTGGGGGACTCGCCACTAACTATGGCTACACCTTC. Translating it yields CASSFGGLATNYGYTF.

The chain links TRBV25-1 to TRBJ2-1, with 7 positions matching TRBD1. The CDR3 contains 14 residues. Germline loops: CDR1 MGHDK, CDR2 SYGVNS. V lost 6 bases, J lost 5 bases, and 7 bases stayed unmatched. CDR3 sequence (DNA): TGTGCCAGCAGAAGGGGGCTAGAAGACAATGAGCAGTTCTTC. Its protein is CASRRGLEDNEQFF.

The rearrangement joins TRBV4-1 to TRBJ1-1; D is unclear. The CDR3 totals 16 residues. The germline V gene encodes CDR1 MGHRA and CDR2 YSYEKL. Trimming removed 4 bases from V and 1 base from J, with 16 bases in between. The CDR3, as DNA: TGCGCCAGCAGCCCCCTTGGGGAGGCCTCGAACACTGAAGCTTTCTTT. Protein product: CASSPLGEASNTEAFF.

This chain uses TRBV28 with TRBJ2-7, with 11 bases that match TRBD1. CDR1 is MDHEN and CDR2 is SYDVKM in the germline V gene. The CDR3 sequence is 14 residues long. Trimming cost V 5 bases and J 7 bases; bases outside gene matches: 7. This CDR3 is CASSPGQGVSEQYF. The CDR3 bases are TGTGCCAGCAGTCCGGGACAGGGGGTTTCGGAGCAGTACTTC.

The J gene is TRBJ1-5, the V gene TRBV28; tentative D call: TRBD1 (5 bases). The CDR3 has 15 residues. Germline-derived CDR1 and CDR2 are MDHEN and SYDVKM. Trimming removed 5 bases at V and 4 bases at J, with 15 bases between. The CDR3 DNA reads as TGTGCCAGCAGTCCTCACCTCGGGGCAAATCAGCCCCAGCATTTT. Encoded protein: CASSPHLGANQPQHF.

The J gene is TRBJ2-3, the V gene TRBV4-1, with D perhaps matching TRBD2 (6 bases). Germline CDR1 MGHRA, CDR2 YSYEKL. The CDR3 consists of 16 residues. The germline V and J ends were trimmed by 1 base and 1 base, with 12 bases remaining between them. The CDR3 is CASSQAVSGGTDTQYF. The CDR3 nucleotides are TGCGCCAGCAGCCAAGCGGTTAGCGGAGGCACAGATACGCAGTATTTT.

Details on this clonotype: A clone one base away is much larger, so this may be a read error. The genes are TRBV27 and TRBJ2-3; no definite D call. The CDR3 runs to 11 residues. Germline CDR1 is MNHEY and CDR2 is SMNVEV (reference sequence). The V end was cut by 6 bases, the J end by 2 bases, with 3 bases between. The CDR3 reads CASRFTDTQYF. The CDR3 DNA sequence: TGTGCCAGCAGATTCACAGATACGCAGTATTTT.

The chain links TRBV13 to TRBJ2-7; 7 bases match TRBD1. The CDR3 has 14 residues. Trimming at V came to 9 bases and at J to 1 base, leaving 9 bases not matched to a gene. Germline V gene data show CDR1 as PRHDT and CDR2 as FYEKMQ (reference sequence). CDR3 amino acids: CASGTGTASYEQYF. The CDR3 nucleotides are TGTGCCAGTGGAACCGGGACAGCGTCCTACGAGCAGTACTTC.

This clonotype turned up a few times. This sequence joins TRBV6-6 and TRBJ2-5; TRBD1 matches at 7 bases. The CDR3 consists of 12 residues. Trimming cost V 6 bases and J 2 bases; bases outside gene matches: 0. The germline V gene encodes CDR1 MNHNY and CDR2 SVGAGI (reference sequence). CDR3 bases: TGTGCCAGCAGGGGACAGCAAGAGACCCAGTACTTC. This translates into CASRGQQETQYF.

The rearrangement uses TRBV4-1 and TRBJ1-3; D remains ambiguous. The germline V gene encodes CDR1 MGHRA and CDR2 YSYEKL. The germline V and J ends were trimmed by 1 base and 3 bases, with 13 bases remaining between them. The length of the CDR3 is 16 residues. Here the CDR3 DNA reads TGCGCCAGCAGCCAAGCGGACCGCCCCGGTGGAAACACCATATATTTT. Translation: CASSQADRPGGNTIYF.

Only one count was recorded for this clonotype. The chain is built from TRBV12-3 or TRBV12-4 and TRBJ1-1; TRBD1 aligns across 10 bases. CDR3 length equals 16 residues. Unmatched junction bases numbered 9, after V lost 3 bases and J lost 5 bases. The CDR3 DNA follows: TGTGCCAGCAGTTTCGGGACAGGGGCTAGTGGGACTGAAGCTTTCTTT. It yields the protein CASSFGTGASGTEAFF.

V gene TRBV9 combines with J gene TRBJ1-5; D gene unclear. CDR3 length: 13 residues. V was pared by 5 bases and J by 3 bases, with 9 bases between. CDR1 is SGDLS and CDR2 is YYNGEE in the germline V gene. CDR3 protein: CASSLRPNQPQHF. The DNA of the CDR3 is TGTGCCAGCAGTTTGAGGCCCAATCAGCCCCAGCATTTT. The full variable domain, in which reference TRBV9 and TRBJ1-5 provide the parts outside the CDR3, is DSGVTQTPKHLITATGQRVTLRCSPRSGDLSVYWYQQSLDQGLQFLIQYYNGEERAKGNILERFSAQQFPDLHSELNLSSLELGDSALYFCASSLRPNQPQHFGDGTRLSIL.

V usage is TRBV20-1 and J usage is TRBJ2-3; TRBD1 matches at 8 bases. After removal of 5 bases from V and 0 bases from J, the junction contained 4 bases not matched to a gene. Germline V gene data show CDR1 as DFQATT and CDR2 as SNEGSKA (reference sequence). This CDR3 has 14 residues. This chain's CDR3 is CSADRGLSTDTQYF. The CDR3 DNA reads as TGCAGTGCTGACAGGGGACTTAGCACAGATACGCAGTATTTT.

V gene TRBV5-1 combines with J gene TRBJ1-5; D remains unclear. V shed 0 bases and J shed 6 bases, with 7 bases lying between them. This CDR3 has 13 residues. Germline assignment: CDR1 SGHRS and CDR2 YFSETQ. CDR3 sequence: CASSLETGQPQHF. DNA for the CDR3: TGCGCCAGCAGCTTGGAGACGGGTCAGCCCCAGCATTTT.

This rearrangement joins TRBV12-3 or TRBV12-4 to TRBJ1-4; 8 bases align to TRBD1. V shed 5 bases, J shed 8 bases, and the junction held 7 bases outside the gene matches. This CDR3 spans 14 amino acids. The chain's CDR3 is CASSPGQAGEKLFF. CDR3 coding DNA: TGTGCCAGCAGTCCGGGACAGGCAGGAGAAAAACTGTTTTTT.